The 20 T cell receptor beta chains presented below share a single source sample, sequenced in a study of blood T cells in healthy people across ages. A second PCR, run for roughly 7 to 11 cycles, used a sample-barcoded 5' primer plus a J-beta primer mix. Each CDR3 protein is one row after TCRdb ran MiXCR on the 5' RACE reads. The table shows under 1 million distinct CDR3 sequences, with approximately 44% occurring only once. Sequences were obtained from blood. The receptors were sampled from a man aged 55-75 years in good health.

The CDR3 is CASNLHWGSNQPQHF. CDR3 nucleotide sequence: TGTGCCAGCAACTTACATTGGGGAAGCAATCAGCCCCAGCATTTT. The gene calls are TRBV6-2 or TRBV6-3 and TRBJ1-5; D not certain. Trimming took 7 bases from V and 1 from J, leaving 14 bases between them. Germline CDR1 MNHEY, CDR2 SVGEGT. This CDR3 region has 15 residues.

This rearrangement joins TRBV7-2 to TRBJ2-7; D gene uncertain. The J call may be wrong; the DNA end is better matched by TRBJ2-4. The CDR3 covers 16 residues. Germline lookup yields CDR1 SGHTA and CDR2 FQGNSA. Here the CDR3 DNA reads TGTGCCAGCAGCCCCGGGCTTAAAGGTCTTAAGGACATTCAGTACTTC. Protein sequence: CASSPGLKGLKDIQYF.

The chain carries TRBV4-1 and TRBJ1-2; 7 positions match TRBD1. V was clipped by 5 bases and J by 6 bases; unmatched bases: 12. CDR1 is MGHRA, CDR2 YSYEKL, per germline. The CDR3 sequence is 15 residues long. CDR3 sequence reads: CASSNPGQTTDGYTF. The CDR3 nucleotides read TGCGCCAGCAGCAATCCGGGACAGACGACCGATGGCTACACCTTC.

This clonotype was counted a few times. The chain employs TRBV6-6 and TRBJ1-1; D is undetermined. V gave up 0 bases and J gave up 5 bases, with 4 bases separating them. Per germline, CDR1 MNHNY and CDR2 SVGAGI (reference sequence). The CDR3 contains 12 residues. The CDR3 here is CASSYSKTEAFF. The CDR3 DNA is TGTGCCAGCAGTTACTCCAAGACTGAAGCTTTCTTT.

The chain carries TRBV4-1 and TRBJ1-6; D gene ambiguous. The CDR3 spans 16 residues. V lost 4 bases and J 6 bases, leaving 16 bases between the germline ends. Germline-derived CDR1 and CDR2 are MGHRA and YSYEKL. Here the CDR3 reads CASSPGPGRTNSPLHF. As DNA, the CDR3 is TGCGCCAGCAGCCCAGGCCCGGGCAGGACTAATTCACCCCTCCACTTT.

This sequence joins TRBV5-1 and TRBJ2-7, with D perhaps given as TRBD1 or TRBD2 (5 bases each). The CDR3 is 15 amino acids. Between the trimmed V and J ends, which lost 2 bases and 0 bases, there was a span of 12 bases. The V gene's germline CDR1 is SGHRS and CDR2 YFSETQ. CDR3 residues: CASSFGADYSYEQYF. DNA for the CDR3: TGCGCCAGCAGCTTCGGGGCAGATTACTCCTACGAGCAGTACTTC. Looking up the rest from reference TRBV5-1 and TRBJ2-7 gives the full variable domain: KAGVTQTPRYLIKTRGQQVTLSCSPISGHRSVSWYQQTPGQGLQFLFEYFSETQRNKGNFPGRFSGRQFSNSRSEMNVSTLELGDSALYLCASSFGADYSYEQYFGPGTRLTVT.

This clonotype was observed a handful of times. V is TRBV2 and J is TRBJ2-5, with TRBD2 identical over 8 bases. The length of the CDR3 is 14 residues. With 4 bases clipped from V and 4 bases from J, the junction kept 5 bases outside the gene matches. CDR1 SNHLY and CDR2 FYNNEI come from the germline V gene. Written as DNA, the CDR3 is TGTGCCAGCAGTGCAGCGGGGGCAGGAGAGACCCAGTACTTC. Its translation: CASSAAGAGETQYF.

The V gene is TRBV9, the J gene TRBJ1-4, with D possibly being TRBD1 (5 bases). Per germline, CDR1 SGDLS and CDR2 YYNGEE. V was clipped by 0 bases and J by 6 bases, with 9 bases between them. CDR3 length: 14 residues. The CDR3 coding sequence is TGTGCCAGCAGCGTAGGCAGGGTAGATGAAAAACTGTTTTTT. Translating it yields CASSVGRVDEKLFF.

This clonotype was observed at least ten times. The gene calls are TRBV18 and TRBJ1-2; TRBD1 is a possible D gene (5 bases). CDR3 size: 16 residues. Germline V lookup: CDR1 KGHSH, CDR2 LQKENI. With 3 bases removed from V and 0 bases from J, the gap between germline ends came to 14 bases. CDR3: CASSPRDVPANYGYTF. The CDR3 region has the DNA TGTGCCAGCTCACCCCGGGACGTACCCGCTAACTATGGCTACACCTTC. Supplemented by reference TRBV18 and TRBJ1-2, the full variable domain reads NAGVMQNPRHLVRRRGQEARLRCSPMKGHSHVYWYRQLPEEGLKFMVYLQKENIIDESGMPKERFSAEFPKEGPSILRIQQVVRGDSAAYFCASSPRDVPANYGYTFGSGTRLTVV.

The CDR3 reads CAPAGGRQGIQETQYF. For the CDR3, the DNA is TGTGCCCCGGCCGGGGGGAGACAGGGAATCCAAGAGACCCAGTACTTC. The chain uses TRBV12-3 or TRBV12-4 and TRBJ2-5, with D possibly being TRBD1 or TRBD2 (7 bases each). V was cut by 11 bases and J by 1 base, with 23 bases left in between. The CDR3 loop spans 16 amino acids.

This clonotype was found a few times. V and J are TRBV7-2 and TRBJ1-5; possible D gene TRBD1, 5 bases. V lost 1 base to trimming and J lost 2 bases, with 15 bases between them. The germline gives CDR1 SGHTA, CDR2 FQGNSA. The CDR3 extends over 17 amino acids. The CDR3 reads CASSLVAQVVGNQPQHF. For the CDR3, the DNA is TGTGCCAGCAGCTTAGTAGCACAGGTAGTTGGCAATCAGCCCCAGCATTTT.

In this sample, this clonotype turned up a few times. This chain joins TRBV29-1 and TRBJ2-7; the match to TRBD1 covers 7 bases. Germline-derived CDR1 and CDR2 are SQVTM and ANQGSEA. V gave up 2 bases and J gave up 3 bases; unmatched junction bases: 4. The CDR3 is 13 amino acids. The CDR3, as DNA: TGCAGCGTTGAAACCGACAGGGACTACGAGCAGTACTTC. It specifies CSVETDRDYEQYF.

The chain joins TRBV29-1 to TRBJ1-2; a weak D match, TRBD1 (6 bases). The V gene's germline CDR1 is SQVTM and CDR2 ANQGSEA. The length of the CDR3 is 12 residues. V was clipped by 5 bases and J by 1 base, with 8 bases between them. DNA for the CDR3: TGCAGCGTTAACAGGGATAACTATGGCTACACCTTC. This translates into CSVNRDNYGYTF.

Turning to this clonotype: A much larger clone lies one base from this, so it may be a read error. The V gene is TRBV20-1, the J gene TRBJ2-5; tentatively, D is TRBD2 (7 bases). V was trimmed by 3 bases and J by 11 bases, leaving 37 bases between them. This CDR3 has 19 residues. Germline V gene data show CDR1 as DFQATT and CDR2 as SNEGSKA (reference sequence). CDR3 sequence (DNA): TGCAGTGCTAGGGCCAGCCGGGGGGCCAGCGGGGACCCGGTAAATGAGCAGTACTTC. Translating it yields CSARASRGASGDPVNEQYF.

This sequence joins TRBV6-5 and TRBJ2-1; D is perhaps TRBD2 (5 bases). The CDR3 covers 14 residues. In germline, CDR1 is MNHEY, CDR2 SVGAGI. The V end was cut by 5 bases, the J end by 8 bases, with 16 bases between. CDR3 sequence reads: CASSTRLDGDEQFF. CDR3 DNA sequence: TGTGCCAGCAGTACCCGACTGGACGGGGATGAGCAGTTCTTC.

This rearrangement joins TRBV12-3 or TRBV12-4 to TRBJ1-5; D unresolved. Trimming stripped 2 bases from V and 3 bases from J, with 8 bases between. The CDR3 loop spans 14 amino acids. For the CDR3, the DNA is TGTGCCAGCAGTTTATGGGGTGACAATCAGCCCCAGCATTTT. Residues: CASSLWGDNQPQHF.

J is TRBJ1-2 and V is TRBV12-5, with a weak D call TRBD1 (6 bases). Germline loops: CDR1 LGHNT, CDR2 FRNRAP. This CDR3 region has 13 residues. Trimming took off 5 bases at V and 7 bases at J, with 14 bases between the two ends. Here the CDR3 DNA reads TGTGCTAGTGGTCAACAGGGCGGTCTTGGCTACACCTTC. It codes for CASGQQGGLGYTF.

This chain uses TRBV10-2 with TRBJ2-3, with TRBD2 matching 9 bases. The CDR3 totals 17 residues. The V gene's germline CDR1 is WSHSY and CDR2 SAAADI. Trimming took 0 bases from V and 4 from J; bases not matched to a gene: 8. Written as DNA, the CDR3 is TGCGCCAGCAGTGAGTCGGGTCTGCGGGGGGGCGCAGATACGCAGTATTTT. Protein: CASSESGLRGGADTQYF.

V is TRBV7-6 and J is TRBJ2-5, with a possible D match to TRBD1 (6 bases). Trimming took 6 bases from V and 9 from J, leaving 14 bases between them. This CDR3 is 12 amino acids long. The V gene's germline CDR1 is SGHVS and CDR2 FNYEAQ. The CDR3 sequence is CASSLTGTPQYF. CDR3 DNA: TGTGCCAGCAGTCTCACCGGGACACCCCAGTACTTC.

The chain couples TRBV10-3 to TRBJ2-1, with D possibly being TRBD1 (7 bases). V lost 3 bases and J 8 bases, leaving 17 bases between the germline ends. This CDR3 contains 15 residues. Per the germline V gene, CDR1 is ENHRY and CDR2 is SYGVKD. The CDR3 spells CAISDGGGGIDEQFF. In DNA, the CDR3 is TGTGCCATCAGTGATGGAGGGGGCGGGATTGATGAGCAGTTCTTC.